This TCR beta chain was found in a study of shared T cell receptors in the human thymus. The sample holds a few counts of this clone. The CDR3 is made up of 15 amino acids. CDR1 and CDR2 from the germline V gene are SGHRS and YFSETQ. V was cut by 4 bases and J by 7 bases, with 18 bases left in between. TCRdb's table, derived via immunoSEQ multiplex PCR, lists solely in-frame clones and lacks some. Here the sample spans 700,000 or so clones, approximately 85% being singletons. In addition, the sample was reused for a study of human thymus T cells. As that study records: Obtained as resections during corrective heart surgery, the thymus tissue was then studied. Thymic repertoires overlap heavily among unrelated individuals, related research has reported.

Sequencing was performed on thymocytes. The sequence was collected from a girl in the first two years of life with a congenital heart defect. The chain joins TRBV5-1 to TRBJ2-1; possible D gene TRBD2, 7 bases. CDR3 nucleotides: TGCGCCAGCAGCCTACGGGGGGCCCCGTGGAATGAGCAGTTCTTC. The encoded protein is CASSLRGAPWNEQFF.